This TCR beta chain came from a study of T cell changes during pregnancy in multiple sclerosis. Assay used: immunoSEQ multiplex PCR; TCRdb lists only in-frame clones, some missing. The data hold about 110,000 clones, with less than 95% observed a single time. Deletions cut 5 bases from V and 0 bases from J, with 10 bases between. CDR1 is MDHEN and CDR2 is SYDVKM in the germline V gene. The length of the CDR3 is 14 residues. The sample in question was peripheral blood, obtained before pregnancy. The source is a female donor with multiple sclerosis, enrolled in a pregnancy study. The chain joins TRBV28 to TRBJ1-1, with D possibly matching TRBD1 (5 bases). Here the CDR3 DNA reads TGTGCCAGCAGTCCTCAGACAGTGAACACTGAAGCTTTCTTT. Translating gives CASSPQTVNTEAFF.